This TCR beta chain is drawn from a study of T cells in Graves' hyperthyroidism and ophthalmopathy. General study points: Stable hyperthyroidism was told apart from ophthalmopathy by a model built on 13 V-J features.

Diagnosis rested on symptoms, serum thyroxine and TRAb, thyroid ultrasound, and orbital computed tomography. This clonotype has ten or more counts. The antigen is undetermined. There were TCR beta CDR3 regions amplified from RNA transcripts. First-round RT-PCR targeting the TCR CDR3 was performed with the HTBI primer set. Each CDR3 protein gets one entry after TCRdb re-called the multiplex PCR reads with MiXCR. This sample has around 480,000 distinct CDR3 sequences, with about an eighth found just once. Trimming left V 5 bases short and J 3 bases short, with 14 bases between. Germline V gives CDR1 ENHRY, CDR2 SYGVKD. The CDR3 spans 14 residues.

Sample: blood. The V and J genes are TRBV10-3 and TRBJ2-7; D is perhaps TRBD1 or TRBD2 (9 bases each). This receptor was identified in a woman aged 18-29 years with Graves' hyperthyroidism. The CDR3 loop reads CAISLAGQGYEQYF. The CDR3 nucleotides read TGTGCCATCAGTCTAGCGGGACAGGGCTACGAGCAGTACTTC.